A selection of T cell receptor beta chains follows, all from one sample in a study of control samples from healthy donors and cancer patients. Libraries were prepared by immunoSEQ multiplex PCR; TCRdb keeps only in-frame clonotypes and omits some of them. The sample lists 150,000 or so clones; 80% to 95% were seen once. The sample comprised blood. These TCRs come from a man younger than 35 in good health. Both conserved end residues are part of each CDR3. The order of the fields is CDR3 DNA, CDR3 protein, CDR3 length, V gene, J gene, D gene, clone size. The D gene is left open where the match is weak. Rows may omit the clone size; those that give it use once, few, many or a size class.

TGTGCCAGCAGCTTCGGGGACACCATATATTTT	CASSFGDTIYF	11	TRBV13	TRBJ1-3	NA	NA
TGTGCCAGCAGTCCGGTCGGAAACACCATATATTTT	CASSPVGNTIYF	12	TRBV12-3/TRBV12-4	TRBJ1-3	NA	once
TGTGCCAGCAGTTTCGGTGGGGACAATGAGCAGTTCTTC	CASSFGGDNEQFF	13	TRBV28	TRBJ2-1	NA	NA
TGTGCCAGCAGCCTCGCAGAGGCGGGGATCTCTGGAAACACCATATATTTT	CASSLAEAGISGNTIYF	17	TRBV7-9	TRBJ1-3	NA	NA
TGTGCCAGCAGCCTACAGGGAGGTAATTCACCCCTCCACTTT	CASSLQGGNSPLHF	14	TRBV7-2	TRBJ1-6	NA	NA
TGTGCCAGCAGCAACGGCCGTGCCAAAACGACAGATACGCAGTATTTT	CASSNGRAKTTDTQYF	16	TRBV21-1	TRBJ2-3	NA	once
TGTGCCAGCAGTTACCGCGGGGGAACTGAAGCTTTCTTT	CASSYRGGTEAFF	13	TRBV6-5	TRBJ1-1	NA	NA
TGTGCCAGCAGCCAAGAGGCGGACGAAGCTTTCTTT	CASSQEADEAFF	12	TRBV3-1/TRBV3-2	TRBJ1-1	NA	NA
TGTGCCAGTAGTCTCTCAAGCGGGAGGTACAATGAGCAGTTCTTC	CASSLSSGRYNEQFF	15	TRBV19	TRBJ2-1	TRBD2	NA
TGTGCCAGCAGCTTCGGTGGCGAGCAGTACTTC	CASSFGGEQYF	11	TRBV11-2	TRBJ2-7	NA	once
TGTGCCAGCAGCCAACGCGAGACCGGAGTGTTAGATACGCAGTATTTT	CASSQRETGVLDTQYF	16	TRBV4-2	TRBJ2-3	NA	NA
TGCAGCGTTGAGGGGCGGCAGGGGAAGGGGTCCTACGAGCAGTACTTC	CSVEGRQGKGSYEQYF	16	TRBV29-1	TRBJ2-7	NA	NA
TGCGCCAGTTCCCCCGGGCAGGGAAATTCACCCCTCCACTTT	CASSPGQGNSPLHF	14	TRBV5-1	TRBJ1-6	NA	NA
TGTGCCAGCAGAGACGGGTCCTACGAGCAGTACTTC	CASRDGSYEQYF	12	TRBV2	TRBJ2-7	NA	NA
TGTGCCAGCATGGGACAGGGGGATGAAAAACTGTTTTTT	CASMGQGDEKLFF	13	TRBV27	TRBJ1-4	TRBD1	NA
TGTGCCACCAGCAGTGGGCCAGCTTATCAGCCCCAGCATTTT	CATSSGPAYQPQHF	14	TRBV15	TRBJ1-5	NA	NA
TGTGCCTGGTCTGAGGGGTGGTTGAAGTACACTGAAGCTTTCTTT	CAWSEGWLKYTEAFF	15	TRBV30	TRBJ1-1	NA	NA
TGTGCCACCAGCAGGAGGGCGAGGGAAGGAAACACCATATATTTT	CATSRRAREGNTIYF	15	TRBV15	TRBJ1-3	NA	NA
TGTGCCAGCACAGGGTTAGTAGCTTTCTTT	CASTGLVAFF	10	TRBV28	TRBJ1-1	NA	once
TGTGCCAGCAGTGCGGGGGGGATCTACGAGCAGTACTTC	CASSAGGIYEQYF	13	TRBV9	TRBJ2-7	TRBD2	NA
TGTGCCAGCAGCTCCCCTCGGGTCAGGGCGAGCGGGAGAGGGCAAGAGACCCAGTACTTC	CASSSPRVRASGRGQETQYF	20	TRBV28	TRBJ2-5	TRBD2	once
TGTGCCAGCAGCTTGGCTCCGACAGGGGTGAACACTGAAGCTTTCTTT	CASSLAPTGVNTEAFF	16	TRBV5-4	TRBJ1-1	TRBD1	NA
TGTGCCAGCAGTTTCCTGGAGGGGTCCACAGATACGCAGTATTTT	CASSFLEGSTDTQYF	15	TRBV27	TRBJ2-3	NA	NA
TGTGCCAGCAGTCCCCCGGGGCCCTACGAGCAGTACTTC	CASSPPGPYEQYF	13	TRBV12-3/TRBV12-4	TRBJ2-7	NA	once
TGTGCCAGCAGTGAAATATGGGACTACGAGCAGTACTTC	CASSEIWDYEQYF	13	TRBV6-1	TRBJ2-7	NA	NA
TGTGCCAGCAGCGTAGATGCTAGCGGGGGGACTACAGATACGCAGTATTTT	CASSVDASGGTTDTQYF	17	TRBV9	TRBJ2-3	TRBD2	NA
TGTGCCAGCAGCTTGACAGCCCGGGCCTATGGCTACACCTTC	CASSLTARAYGYTF	14	TRBV5-6	TRBJ1-2	NA	NA
TGTGCCAGCAGCCAAGAACCGCCGGGGGGGGCCTACGAGCAGTACTTC	CASSQEPPGGAYEQYF	16	TRBV4-2	TRBJ2-7	TRBD2	NA
TGTGCCAGCAGCGTATCTTTGGACACTGAAGCTTTCTTT	CASSVSLDTEAFF	13	TRBV9	TRBJ1-1	NA	once
TGTGCCAGCAACCATGGAAGGGGACAGCCGAATCAGCCCCAGCATTTT	CASNHGRGQPNQPQHF	16	TRBV6-6	TRBJ1-5	TRBD1	NA
TGTGCCAGCACCTCCCCGCCAGGCTTCAATCAGCCCCAGCATTTT	CASTSPPGFNQPQHF	15	TRBV11-3	TRBJ1-5	NA	once
TGTGCCAGCAGCCAAGTATCCAGGGCTTCCTACGAGCAGTACTTC	CASSQVSRASYEQYF	15	TRBV3-1/TRBV3-2	TRBJ2-7	NA	NA
TGTGCCAGCAGTTTGCACGGGACCGGGGAGGGCTACACCTTC	CASSLHGTGEGYTF	14	TRBV6-5	TRBJ1-2	NA	NA
TGTGCCAGCATGCTTAGCGGACGGAGGGGTACGCAGTATTTT	CASMLSGRRGTQYF	14	TRBV27	TRBJ2-3	NA	NA
TGCGCCAGTCAAAGGGCTAGCGGGACCGTGAATGAGCAGTTCTTC	CASQRASGTVNEQFF	15	TRBV5-1	TRBJ2-1	TRBD2	NA
TGTGCCAGCAGCTTAGATCGAACCAAGGCAACTAATGAAAAACTGTTTTTT	CASSLDRTKATNEKLFF	17	TRBV11-2	TRBJ1-4	NA	once
TGTGCCAGCAGCTTCGGAGCGGGAGGGACCTACGAGCAGTACTTC	CASSFGAGGTYEQYF	15	TRBV7-2	TRBJ2-7	TRBD2	NA
TGTGCCAGCAGTACCTCCCTGAACACTGAAGCTTTCTTT	CASSTSLNTEAFF	13	TRBV7-2	TRBJ1-1	NA	NA
TGTGCCAGCACCCTCGGGGGTGAGCAGTACTTC	CASTLGGEQYF	11	TRBV28	TRBJ2-7	NA	NA
TGTGCCAGCAGCTCGAACCGGGACAGCGGTTCCTACAATGAGCAGTTCTTC	CASSSNRDSGSYNEQFF	17	TRBV7-9	TRBJ2-1	TRBD1	NA
TGTGCCAGCAGCGGGGGGGACGGTACCTACAATGAGCAGTTCTTC	CASSGGDGTYNEQFF	15	TRBV27	TRBJ2-1	TRBD2	NA
TGTGCCAGTAGCCAACCAGGGGCCAATGTCTACGAGCAGTACTTC	CASSQPGANVYEQYF	15	TRBV19	TRBJ2-7	NA	few
TGTGCCAGCAGCCGGGTCCCGTCCCGGGGGACCATATATTTT	CASSRVPSRGTIYF	14	TRBV7-6	TRBJ1-3	NA	NA
TGTGCCACCAGCAGAGATAGAGGCAGTAGCAATCAGCCCCAGCATTTT	CATSRDRGSSNQPQHF	16	TRBV15	TRBJ1-5	NA	NA
TGCGCCAGCAGCGCAGGGGACTATGGCTACACCTTC	CASSAGDYGYTF	12	TRBV10-2	TRBJ1-2	NA	NA
TGTGCCAGCAGCGTGACAGGGGGCCCTGGGATGGGCTACACCTTC	CASSVTGGPGMGYTF	15	TRBV9	TRBJ1-2	TRBD1	NA
TGTGCCACGTCGACCTATGGAGGGTCCTACAATGAGCAGTTCTTC	CATSTYGGSYNEQFF	15	TRBV24-1	TRBJ2-1	NA	NA
TGTGCCAGCAGCTTAGACGGGGGTCGTGGAAACACCATATATTTT	CASSLDGGRGNTIYF	15	TRBV11-1	TRBJ1-3	NA	once
TGTGCCAGTAGCCTACAGGGGGCCGCTGAAGCTTTCTTT	CASSLQGAAEAFF	13	TRBV19	TRBJ1-1	TRBD1	NA
TGCGCCAGCAGACAAGGGTATGAGCGGGGGGCCTATACGCAGTATTTT	CASRQGYERGAYTQYF	16	TRBV4-1	TRBJ2-3	TRBD2	NA
TGTGCCAGCAGCCCGGCGCCCACTGAAGCTTTCTTT	CASSPAPTEAFF	12	TRBV7-2	TRBJ1-1	NA	NA
TGCGCCAGCAGCTTTTGGGGTGAAGACGAGCAGTACTTC	CASSFWGEDEQYF	13	TRBV5-1	TRBJ2-7	NA	NA